A single T cell receptor beta chain is shown here with its context. Its specificity is unknown. Tagging with unique molecular identifiers was a feature of the TCR beta cDNA libraries. T cells, roughly 0.85 to 10 million of them, yielded roughly 550,000 cDNA molecules. TCRdb re-called the PCR reads with MiXCR, one entry per CDR3 protein. The sample includes roughly 800,000 distinct CDR3 sequences, 25% to 30% of them seen just once. CDR3 size: 15 residues. Germline trimming cut 2 bases from V and 1 base from J; bases unmatched to any gene: 3. CDR1 is MNHNS, CDR2 SASEGT, per germline. The data belong to a study of post-analysis software for immune sequencing data. Across the study: Recorded subtypes: relapsing-remitting, secondary progressive, progressive-relapsing; some patients unannotated.

The study's findings and limits: The F measure placed samples prepared in the same batch into strongly shared clusters. A significant reduction in normalized Chao1 diversity was observed in multiple sclerosis patients versus controls. Five or six TRBV segments, TRBV5-6, TRBV5-1 and TRBV20-1 among them, were found more frequent in patients than controls.

The clonotype originates from a girl under 18 with multiple sclerosis. V and J are TRBV6-1 and TRBJ1-1, with 8 bases matching TRBD1. The sample consisted of blood. The CDR3 coding sequence is TGTGCCAGCAGTGAATTAGGACAGGGGAACACTGAAGCTTTCTTT. This codes for CASSELGQGNTEAFF.